This record looks at one TCR beta chain sequence and its context. The V gene lost 10 bases and the J gene lost 10 bases, with 4 bases spanning the gap. CDR1 is MDHEN, CDR2 SYDVKM, per germline. This CDR3 comprises 8 residues. The sorted Tregs were CD4+CD25+CD127-/low cells. Using its own MiXCR run on the 5' RACE reads, TCRdb lists one record per CDR3 protein. There are over 45,000 distinct CDR3 sequences in the sample; roughly 28% occur only once, and around 2.1% lies in the top ten. Sequencing was carried out using tumor-infiltrating Tregs sorted from the breast tumor. This receptor was identified in a female donor with breast cancer. V is TRBV28 and J is TRBJ1-4; D is uncertain. CDR3 loop: CATGKLFF. The CDR3 coding sequence is TGTGCCACCGGAAAACTGTTTTTT.